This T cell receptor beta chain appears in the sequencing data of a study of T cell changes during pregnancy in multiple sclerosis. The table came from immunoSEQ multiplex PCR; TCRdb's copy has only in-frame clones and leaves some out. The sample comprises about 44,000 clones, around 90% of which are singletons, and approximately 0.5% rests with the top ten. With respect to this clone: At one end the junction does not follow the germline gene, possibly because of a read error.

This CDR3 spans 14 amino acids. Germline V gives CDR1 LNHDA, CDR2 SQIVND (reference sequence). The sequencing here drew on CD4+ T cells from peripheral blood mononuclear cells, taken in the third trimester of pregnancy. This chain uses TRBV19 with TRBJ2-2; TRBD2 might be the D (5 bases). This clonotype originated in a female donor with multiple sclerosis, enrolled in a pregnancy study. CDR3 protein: CASSIRGNAGELFF. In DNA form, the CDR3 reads TGTGCCAGTAGTATAAGAGGGAACGCCGGGGAGCTGTTTTTT.